This T cell receptor beta chain was sequenced for a study of blood T cell repertoires in COVID-19. Study as a whole: Acute and convalescent COVID-19 specimens originated in the United States, Italy and Spain. Sample material is recorded as cDNA or gDNA derived from T cells, B-cell-depleted T cells, or PBMCs.

With 0 bases clipped from V and 0 bases from J, the junction kept 3 bases outside the gene matches. The CDR3 is 17 residues long. Germline V CDR1 and CDR2: SGDLS, YYNGEE. Source study methods: Researchers report that nucleated cell counts were estimated from reference gene primer amplification. Profiling relied on immunoSEQ multiplex PCR, and the TCRdb table lists in-frame clones only, not all of them. V, J and clone size reflect that table, while D and trimming were determined from the DNA. This sample has roughly 250,000 clones; around 88% occur once, and the top ten carry more than 0.75%. The sequenced sample consisted of peripheral blood. This sequence was found in a man aged 25 to 45 with acute or convalescent COVID-19. This rearrangement joins TRBV9 to TRBJ2-6; TRBD1 aligns across 7 bases. CDR3 bases: TGTGCCAGCAGCGTAGGGACAGGATTCTCTGGGGCCAACGTCCTGACTTTC. Protein: CASSVGTGFSGANVLTF.